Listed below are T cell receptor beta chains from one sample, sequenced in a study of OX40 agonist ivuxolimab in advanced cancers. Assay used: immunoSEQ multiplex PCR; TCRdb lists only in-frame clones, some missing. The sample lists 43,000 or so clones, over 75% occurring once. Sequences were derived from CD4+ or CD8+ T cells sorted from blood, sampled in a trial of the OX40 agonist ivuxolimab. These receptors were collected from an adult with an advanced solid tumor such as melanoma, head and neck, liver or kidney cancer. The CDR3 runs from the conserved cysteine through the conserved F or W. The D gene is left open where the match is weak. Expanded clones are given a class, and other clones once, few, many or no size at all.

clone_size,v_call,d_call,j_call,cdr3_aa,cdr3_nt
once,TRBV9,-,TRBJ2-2,CASSVRGANTGELFF,TGTGCCAGCAGCGTCAGGGGGGCGAACACCGGGGAGCTGTTTTTT
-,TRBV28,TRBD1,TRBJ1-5,CASSERQGRDQPQHF,TGTGCCAGCAGTGAGCGACAGGGTAGAGATCAGCCCCAGCATTTT
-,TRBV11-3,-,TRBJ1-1,CASSLGGGNTEAFF,TGTGCCAGCAGCTTAGGGGGGGGAAACACTGAAGCTTTCTTT
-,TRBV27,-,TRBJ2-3,CASSLSIPGATDTQYF,TGTGCCAGCAGTTTATCGATCCCTGGGGCCACAGATACGCAGTATTTT
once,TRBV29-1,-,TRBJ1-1,CSVYRGGAFF,TGCAGCGTTTATAGAGGAGGAGCTTTCTTT
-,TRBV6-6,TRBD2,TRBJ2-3,CASRPGGRSTDTQYF,TGTGCCAGCAGGCCTGGCGGGAGGAGCACAGATACGCAGTATTTT
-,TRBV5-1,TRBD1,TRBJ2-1,CASSPGQAYNEQFF,TGCGCCAGCTCGCCGGGACAGGCCTACAATGAGCAGTTCTTC
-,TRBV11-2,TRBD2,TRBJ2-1,CASSLVSAGGSIEQFF,TGTGCCAGCAGCTTAGTCTCAGCGGGAGGGTCTATTGAGCAGTTCTTC
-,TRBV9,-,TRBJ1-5,CASGPGDDSNQPQHF,TGTGCCAGCGGGCCCGGGGACGATAGCAATCAGCCCCAGCATTTT
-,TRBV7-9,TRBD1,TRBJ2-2,CASSLAPGQGSTGELFF,TGTGCCAGCAGCTTAGCCCCGGGACAGGGTTCCACCGGGGAGCTGTTTTTT
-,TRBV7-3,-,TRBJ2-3,CASSPQRASTDTQYF,TGTGCCAGCAGCCCACAGCGAGCTAGCACAGATACGCAGTATTTT
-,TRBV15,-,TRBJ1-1,CATSPPARSPNTEAFF,TGTGCCACCAGCCCCCCGGCCAGGAGCCCGAACACTGAAGCTTTCTTT
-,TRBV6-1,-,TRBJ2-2,CASSQGAANTGELFF,TGTGCCAGCAGCCAAGGGGCGGCGAACACCGGGGAGCTGTTTTTT
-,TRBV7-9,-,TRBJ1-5,CASSLAGNSNQPQHF,TGTGCCAGCAGCTTAGCAGGGAATAGCAATCAGCCCCAGCATTTT
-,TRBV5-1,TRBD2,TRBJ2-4,CASRSNPASGLAKNIQYF,TGCGCCAGCCGCTCCAACCCCGCTAGCGGCCTAGCCAAAAACATTCAGTACTTC
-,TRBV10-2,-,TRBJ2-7,CASRLGTSQYF,TGCGCCAGCAGGTTGGGGACTTCACAGTACTTC
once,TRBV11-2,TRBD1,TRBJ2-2,CASRSPRQGVFGTGELFF,TGTGCCAGCCGTTCTCCGAGACAGGGGGTCTTTGGAACCGGGGAGCTGTTTTTT
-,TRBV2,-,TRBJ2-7,CASSSTPGVEYEQYF,TGTGCCAGCTCCTCGACCCCAGGGGTGGAATACGAGCAGTACTTC
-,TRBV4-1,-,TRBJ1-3,CASSLLHMGNTIYF,TGCGCCAGCAGCCTCCTACACATGGGAAACACCATATATTTT
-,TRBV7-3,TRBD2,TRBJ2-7,CASSLTAGAAYEQYF,TGTGCCAGCAGCTTAACCGCGGGAGCGGCCTACGAGCAGTACTTC
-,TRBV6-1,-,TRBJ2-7,CASSEAKGYWTSYEQYF,TGTGCCAGCAGTGAAGCAAAAGGCTATTGGACGTCGTACGAGCAGTACTTC
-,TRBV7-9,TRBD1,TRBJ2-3,CASSSGTGPDTQYF,TGTGCCAGCAGCTCCGGGACAGGGCCAGATACGCAGTATTTT